This T cell receptor beta chain derives from a study of T-cell reconstitution after alpha-beta-depleted transplantation in children. A TCRbeta library incorporating unique molecular identifiers was prepared. MiXCR, run by TCRdb on the PCR reads, gives a single entry per CDR3 protein. The top ten clones hold under 45% of a sample with almost 600,000 distinct CDR3 sequences, 25% to 30% of them seen once. With respect to this clonotype: Its antigen is unidentified.

In germline, CDR1 is SEHNR, CDR2 FQNEAQ (reference sequence). The CDR3 length is 15 residues. With 1 base removed from V and 5 bases from J, the gap between germline ends came to 11 bases. General observations from the study: Some patients showed high day-60 TCRbeta diversity, which derived from surviving recipient T cells and thymic progenitors. At the one-year point after transplant, T-cell counts and TCRbeta diversity were found to come mostly from T cells that had been newly produced. Expanded clones from the graft, numbering several hundred, reportedly supplied alpha-beta T cells about two months after transplant.

The sequence derives from a boy under two years old with Wiskott-Aldrich syndrome, due to receive a stem cell transplant. The genes are TRBV7-9 and TRBJ2-2, with a possible D match to TRBD2 (5 bases). Sequencing was performed on PBMCs, taken before TCRalphabeta/CD19-depleted stem cell transplant. CDR3 loop: CASSLESGRTGELFF. DNA of the CDR3: TGTGCCAGCAGCTTAGAGAGCGGCCGTACCGGGGAGCTGTTTTTT.